The source of this T cell receptor (beta chain) is a study of blood T cell repertoires in COVID-19. Overall study: Samples of COVID-19 (acute and convalescent) were obtained from the United States, Italy and Spain. PBMCs, B-cell-depleted T cells, or T cells were the source of the cDNA or gDNA that made up the material.

Original data processing: By means of reference gene primer amplification, nucleated cell counts were estimated. The protocol was immunoSEQ multiplex PCR, while the TCRdb copy is restricted to in-frame clones and leaves out a portion. That table furnishes V, J and clone size, whereas the DNA furnished D and trimming. The repertoire consists of fewer than 80,000 clones, with around 90% occurring once and the leading ten covering approximately 6%. The V gene lost 4 bases and the J gene lost 4 bases, with 11 bases spanning the gap. The CDR3 totals 14 residues. Germline V gene data show CDR1 as MNHEY and CDR2 as SVGAGI. This clone appeared a few times.

The sample was peripheral blood. The TCR was taken from a human donor in a cohort sampled during active COVID-19. The chain is built from TRBV6-5 and TRBJ1-3; D unresolved. CDR3 sequence: CASSFGSMGNTIYF. DNA of the CDR3: TGTGCCAGCAGTTTTGGGAGCATGGGAAACACCATATATTTT.